The 17 T cell receptor beta chains below come from one sample, sequenced in a study of human T cells and chemical hapten exposure. Time point denoted: pre-sensitization, week 0. As for treatment: therapeutic diphenylcyclopropenone sensitization with weekly scalp DPC. From the RACE reads, TCRdb called clonotypes with MiXCR, one entry per CDR3 protein. The sample yields about 80,000 distinct CDR3 sequences, 12% to 15% seen once. Sample: whole blood, taken in connection with sensitization to the hapten diphenylcyclopropenone (DPC). All receptors come from a woman aged 45-59 years with alopecia areata. Some clones in this sample may be carry-over from other donors' samples.

This clonotype was seen a few times. The rearrangement uses TRBV24-1 and TRBJ2-2; D gene uncertain. Germline V gene sequence: CDR1 KGHDR, CDR2 SFDVKD. V shed 7 bases and J shed 6 bases, with 5 bases lying between them. The CDR3 is made up of 11 amino acids. CDR3 DNA sequence: TGTGCCACCAGGAATTCCGGGGAGCTGTTTTTT. This encodes CATRNSGELFF.

Remarks on this clonotype: A much larger clone lies one base from this, so it may be a read error. This chain links TRBV28 with TRBJ1-5; D may be TRBD1 (5 bases). The CDR3 contains 17 residues. V was cut by 6 bases and J by 6 bases, with 24 bases left in between. Looked up from germline, CDR1 is MDHEN and CDR2 is SYDVKM. The CDR3 DNA reads TGTGCCAGCAGGGATGATTATAGGCAGGGACTGAGTCAGCCCCAGCATTTT. This sequence encodes CASRDDYRQGLSQPQHF.

Ten or more counts support this clonotype. The genes are TRBV6-4 and TRBJ1-1; 9 nucleotides align to TRBD1. V was clipped by 6 bases and J by 6 bases; unmatched bases: 8. CDR1 and CDR2 (germline): MRHNA, SNTAGT. The CDR3 is 14 residues long. The CDR3 bases are TGTGCCAGCAGCAAGACAGGGGGATTGTCTGAAGCTTTCTTT. Translated: CASSKTGGLSEAFF.

The genes are TRBV7-2 and TRBJ2-2; TRBD2 aligns across 7 bases. The CDR3 spans 17 residues. Germline lookup yields CDR1 SGHTA and CDR2 FQGNSA. J gave up 3 bases and V 2 bases, and 9 bases lay outside the gene matches. CDR3 sequence (DNA): TGTGCCAGCAGCTTATGGATGACTAGCCTCGACACCGGGGAGCTGTTTTTT. Its translation: CASSLWMTSLDTGELFF.

This clonotype appeared a few times. The chain carries TRBV29-1 and TRBJ1-4; D may be TRBD1 (5 bases). Germline CDR1 is SQVTM and CDR2 is ANQGSEA. There are 12 residues in the CDR3. The ends were cut back, 7 bases at V and 8 bases at J, with 14 bases in the middle. The CDR3 sequence: CSAADSVEKLFF. The CDR3 DNA is TGCAGCGCAGCCGACAGTGTAGAAAAACTGTTTTTT. Combining the CDR3 with reference TRBV29-1 and TRBJ1-4 gives the whole variable domain SAVISQKPSRDICQRGTSLTIQCQVDSQVTMMFWYRQQPGQSLTLIATANQGSEATYESGFVIDKFPISRPNLTFSTLTVSNMSPEDSSIYLCSAADSVEKLFFGSGTQLSVL.

The chain combines TRBV9 with TRBJ2-5; unclear D gene. There are 11 residues in the CDR3. Germline CDR1 reads SGDLS; CDR2 reads YYNGEE. Deletions cut 2 bases from V and 7 bases from J, with 6 bases between. The CDR3 protein is CASSVVGTQYF. CDR3 in DNA: TGTGCCAGCAGCGTGGTGGGGACCCAGTACTTC.

This clonotype turned up a few times. This chain joins TRBV5-1 and TRBJ2-1; 9 bases align to TRBD2. Germline CDR1 is SGHRS and CDR2 is YFSETQ. Trimming removed 2 bases from V and 6 bases from J; junction bases left unmatched: 6. The CDR3 consists of 15 residues. CDR3 loop: CASSLLAGNLNEQFF. The DNA for the CDR3 is TGCGCCAGCAGCTTACTAGCGGGTAACCTCAATGAGCAGTTCTTC.

The chain is built from TRBV2 and TRBJ2-5, with 8 bases fitting TRBD1. This CDR3 comprises 17 residues. The trim removed 4 bases at V and 3 bases at J, leaving 13 bases unmatched. In germline, CDR1 is SNHLY, CDR2 FYNNEI. CDR3 protein: CASSGWTGTYSEETQYF. CDR3 DNA sequence: TGTGCCAGCAGTGGTTGGACAGGGACGTATTCGGAAGAGACCCAGTACTTC.

J is TRBJ2-1 and V is TRBV7-9; D is unresolved. Deletions cut 1 base from V and 9 bases from J, with 7 bases between. CDR3 length: 12 residues. The germline V gene encodes CDR1 SEHNR and CDR2 FQNEAQ (reference sequence). CDR3: CASSLGAGEQFF. The CDR3 nucleotides are TGTGCCAGCAGCTTAGGGGCCGGTGAGCAGTTCTTC.

This clonotype was seen many times. V gene TRBV18 combines with J gene TRBJ2-7; 7 positions agree with TRBD2. V lost 4 bases, J lost 6 bases, and 3 bases stayed unmatched. The germline V gene has CDR1 KGHSH and CDR2 LQKENI. CDR3 length equals 12 residues. CDR3 protein: CASSRRESEQYF. The DNA of the CDR3 is TGTGCCAGCTCACGGCGGGAGTCCGAGCAGTACTTC.

This clonotype was seen a few times. The CDR3: CASSTGLAGNTDTQYF. The CDR3 nucleotides read TGTGCCAGCAGTACGGGACTAGCGGGCAACACAGATACGCAGTATTTT. The gene calls are TRBV6-6 and TRBJ2-3, with 12 bases matching TRBD2. Germline lookup yields CDR1 MNHNY and CDR2 SVGAGI (reference sequence). The CDR3 covers 16 residues. Trimming removed 5 bases from V and 2 bases from J; junction bases left unmatched: 5.

This clonotype was seen a handful of times. V and J are TRBV5-1 and TRBJ2-1, with TRBD2 matching 8 bases. The J segment lost 6 bases and the V segment lost 2 bases, leaving 7 bases of the junction unmatched. CDR1 and CDR2 (germline): SGHRS, YFSETQ. CDR3 length: 15 amino acids. The CDR3 here is CASSFRASGPNEQFF. The CDR3 DNA reads TGCGCCAGCAGCTTTCGGGCTAGCGGGCCCAATGAGCAGTTCTTC.

The V gene is TRBV7-2, the J gene TRBJ2-1; no clear D gene. The CDR3 runs to 11 residues. Germline values: CDR1 SGHTA, CDR2 FQGNSA. V lost 5 bases and J lost 8, with 7 bases in between. This chain's CDR3 is CASSPIDEQFF. CDR3 coding DNA: TGTGCCAGCAGCCCCATTGATGAGCAGTTCTTC. The full variable domain, its missing parts supplied by reference TRBV7-2 and TRBJ2-1, is GAGVSQSPSNKVTEKGKDVELRCDPISGHTALYWYRQSLGQGLEFLIYFQGNSAPDKSGLPSDRFSAERTGGSVSTLTIQRTQQEDSAVYLCASSPIDEQFFGPGTRLTVL.

At least ten counts were recorded for this clonotype. The gene calls are TRBV20-1 and TRBJ2-3, with 8 bases aligning to TRBD2. Losses at the gene ends were 5 bases for V and 0 bases for J; bases not matched to a gene: 4. This CDR3 has 14 residues. CDR1 DFQATT and CDR2 SNEGSKA come from the germline V gene (reference sequence). CDR3 in DNA: TGCAGTGCTTTACTAGCGGCCAGCACAGATACGCAGTATTTT. This codes for CSALLAASTDTQYF.

The chain carries TRBV5-5 and TRBJ2-1; 14 bases are a match to TRBD2. Unmatched junction bases numbered 6, after V lost 4 bases and J lost 9 bases. CDR1 and CDR2 from the germline V gene are SGHKS and YYEKEE (reference sequence). The CDR3 has 15 residues. The CDR3 nucleotides are TGTGCCAGCAGCCCGACTAGCGGGAGGGCCGCTGAGCAGTTCTTC. It codes for CASSPTSGRAAEQFF.

The V call is TRBV27, the J call TRBJ2-3; no clear D. This CDR3 is 14 amino acids long. V was trimmed by 4 bases and J by 4 bases, leaving 12 bases between them. Germline CDR1 reads MNHEY; CDR2 reads SMNVEV (reference sequence). Written as DNA, the CDR3 is TGTGCCAGCAGTTGGAACGTAGGCGCAGATACGCAGTATTTT. Its translation is CASSWNVGADTQYF.

The rearrangement uses TRBV3-1 and TRBJ2-1, with D hard to call. Trimming left V 0 bases short and J 4 bases short, with 10 bases between. The CDR3 runs 15 residues. From germline, CDR1 is LGHDT and CDR2 YNNKEL (reference sequence). DNA for the CDR3: TGTGCCAGCAGCCAAGAAGGCAGGACGTACAATGAGCAGTTCTTC. Protein sequence: CASSQEGRTYNEQFF.